This T cell receptor beta chain was recovered during a study of T cell responses to AZD1222 COVID-19 vaccine. A remark on this clone: The antigen remains unidentified.

Method: immunoSEQ multiplex PCR; TCRdb's copy keeps in-frame clones and lacks some. There are around 140,000 clones in the sample; around 86% occur only once, and about a fifth lies in the top ten. Study-wide findings and caveats: Reportedly, nearly half of unique spike TCRs recognized epitopes outside B.1.351/B.1.1.7 mutations. Baseline testing showed seropositivity in only a handful of AZD1222 recipients. Donors were largely white British and mainly female; clonal diversity was possibly underestimated.

Germline assignment: CDR1 LNHDA and CDR2 SQIVND (reference sequence). The CDR3 length is 15 residues. V dropped 7 bases and J dropped 2 bases, with 15 bases sitting between them. Material: peripheral blood, obtained on day 0 of AZD1222 vaccination. The clonotype originates from an adult in good health. The chain is built from TRBV19 and TRBJ1-3; D might be TRBD1 (5 bases). CDR3 loop: CASTDGGSAGNTIYF. The DNA of the CDR3 is TGTGCCAGTACCGACGGGGGAAGCGCTGGAAACACCATATATTTT. The variable domain in full, completed from reference TRBV19 and TRBJ1-3, reads DGGITQSPKYLFRKEGQNVTLSCEQNLNHDAMYWYRQDPGQGLRLIYYSQIVNDFQKGDIAEGYSVSREKKESFPLTVTSAQKNPTAFYLCASTDGGSAGNTIYFGEGSWLTVV.